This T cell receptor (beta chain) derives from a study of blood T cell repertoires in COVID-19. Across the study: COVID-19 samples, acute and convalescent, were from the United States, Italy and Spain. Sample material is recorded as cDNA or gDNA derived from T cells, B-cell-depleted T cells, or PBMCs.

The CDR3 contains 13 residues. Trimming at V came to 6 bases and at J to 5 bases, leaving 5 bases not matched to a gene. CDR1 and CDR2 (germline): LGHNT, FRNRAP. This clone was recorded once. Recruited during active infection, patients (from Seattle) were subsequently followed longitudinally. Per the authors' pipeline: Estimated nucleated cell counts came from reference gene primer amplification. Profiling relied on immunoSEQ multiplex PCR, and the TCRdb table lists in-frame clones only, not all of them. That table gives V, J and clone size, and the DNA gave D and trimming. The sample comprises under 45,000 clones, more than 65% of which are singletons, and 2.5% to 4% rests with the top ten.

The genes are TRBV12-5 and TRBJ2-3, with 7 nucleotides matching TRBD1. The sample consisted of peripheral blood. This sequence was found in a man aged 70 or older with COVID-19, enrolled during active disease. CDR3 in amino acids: CASGLQGIDTQYF. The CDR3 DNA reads TGTGCTAGTGGACTACAGGGGATAGATACGCAGTATTTT.